This T cell receptor beta chain was sequenced in a study of blood T cells in healthy people across ages (dated by TCRdb to about 2015). Background on the whole study: Template switching captured roughly one uniquely barcoded TCR beta cDNA molecule per two T cells in model experiments. To avoid experimental bias, donors of different ages were spread randomly across the sequencing lanes. The donors were split into four age groups: young (average around 15 years), middle-aged (39), aged (approximately 59) and long-lived (under 90). The study measured age-related changes in TCR beta repertoire diversity using deep sequencing normalized with unique cDNA molecular identifiers. Two additional independent replicas of 1 million unique cDNA reads from the same blood draw were analyzed for two donors (one aged 18 to 30 and one aged 80 or older). Study-wide conclusions, independent of this receptor: Because donor CMV infection status was unknown, age-related changes in expanded clonotypes were potentially confounded. Observed TCR beta diversity per million T cells fell roughly linearly with age, and a significant reduction was already apparent by age roughly 41. Bulk unsorted PBMC profiling prevented conclusive comparison of naive and antigen-experienced compartments. The long-lived group showed more naive CD4+ T cells, fewer expanded clones and increased TCR diversity than the aged group, suggesting age selection. Total diversity estimates from one million sequenced T cells were considered lower bounds and underestimates. There was a strong correlation between observed TCR beta diversity and the percentage of naive T cells measured by flow cytometry.

V loses 1 base of germline sequence and J loses 6 bases, and the interval between the two ends is 11 bases. The CDR3 has 14 amino acids, counting the end cysteine and phenylalanine. Only the CDR3 part of the read is kept: 42 bases, read in frame from the first base. CDR1 and CDR2 are drawn from the germline V gene: LGHNA, YSLEER. Donors were 40 or so systemically healthy Caucasian individuals from Russia aged 6 to 90 years. Each donor gave around 9.5 milliliters of peripheral blood, collected into EDTA-treated Vacutainer tubes. PBMCs were isolated by Ficoll-Paque density-gradient centrifugation, with at least 6 million obtained per sample. Total RNA, at least 6 micrograms per sample, was extracted from PBMCs with Trizol reagent. Naive CD45RAhigh/CD27high T cell percentages were measured by flow cytometry on a PBMC aliquot from every donor. Library generation was performed with 5' RACE. For sequencing, an Illumina HiSeq 2500 was employed. The second PCR ran for about 6 to 12 cycles and used a J-beta primer mix along with a sample-barcoded 5' primer. A unique molecular identifier was introduced onto each TCR beta cDNA molecule by a template-switch 5' adaptor carrying 12 random nucleotides. Each sample yielded at least 3 million CDR3-containing paired-end reads. All of the RNA was converted into first-strand cDNA using the Mint cDNA synthesis kit, with a TRBC-specific oligonucleotide serving as the primer. Following uracil-DNA glycosylase treatment, a first 18-cycle PCR with universal primers M1SS and BC2_uni_R was performed on all cDNA. Concerning the study's data processing: For normalization, 1 million high-quality reads, each with a distinct molecular identifier, were randomly selected from each sample. Instead of being binned into consensus sequences, reads with shared molecular identifiers were discarded. MiTCR, with a Q25 quality threshold and the strictest error-elimination algorithm, was used for CDR3 identification, clonotype clustering and error correction. A nonparametric unseen species model with Euler transformation was used to estimate lower-bound total TCR beta diversity. TCRdb's own reprocessing of the public reads used fastp at Q25 and MiXCR and kept productive beta chains. Identical CDR3 protein sequences are pooled into one entry, listed with their most common genes and DNA. In this record, the V and J calls reflect TCRdb's handling and not the investigators' own analysis. This sample gives over 950,000 distinct CDR3 sequences in total; approximately 38% of them show up just once. The biggest ten clones account for about an eighth of the sample.

This clonotype was observed a handful of times. The antigen this receptor binds is unknown. Base qualities are not at hand, and no much larger clone is one base apart. The chain was built from TRBV4-3 and TRBJ2-3; no D gene can be assigned with confidence. The TCR originated in a young man in good health. Sequencing was performed on blood. The CDR3 protein sequence reads: CASSQAASRDTQYF. The nucleotide sequence is TGCGCCAGCAGCCAAGCCGCCAGCAGGGATACGCAGTATTTT.